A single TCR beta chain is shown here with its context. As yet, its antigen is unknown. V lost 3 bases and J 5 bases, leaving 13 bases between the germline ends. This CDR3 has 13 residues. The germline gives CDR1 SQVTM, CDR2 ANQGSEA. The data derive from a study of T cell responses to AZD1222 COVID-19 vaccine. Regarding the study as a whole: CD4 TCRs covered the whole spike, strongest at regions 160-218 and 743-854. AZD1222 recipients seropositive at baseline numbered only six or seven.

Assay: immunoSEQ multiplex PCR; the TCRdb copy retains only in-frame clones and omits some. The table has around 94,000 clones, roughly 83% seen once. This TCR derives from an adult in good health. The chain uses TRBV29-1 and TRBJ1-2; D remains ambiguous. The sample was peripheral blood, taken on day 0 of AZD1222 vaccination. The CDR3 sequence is CSVEGKVGYGYTF. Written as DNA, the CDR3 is TGCAGCGTTGAGGGAAAGGTCGGTTATGGCTACACCTTC.